This T cell receptor (beta chain) was captured by sequencing in a study of blood T cell repertoires in COVID-19. Study-level information: The cDNA or gDNA used as material had been derived from T cells, B-cell-depleted T cells, or PBMCs.

TCRdb's copy holds only in-frame clones and misses some; the assay was immunoSEQ multiplex PCR. This table holds approximately 290,000 clones, over 75% found once. The table lists this clone with a few counts. The clonotype originates from a human donor with COVID-19, enrolled during active disease. The donor label of this sample is uncertain. Sequencing was performed on peripheral blood.

The chain's CDR3 is CASSLGQGGLNEQYF. CDR3 coding DNA: TGCGCCAGCAGCTTGGGACAGGGCGGGTTGAACGAGCAGTACTTC. This chain connects TRBV5-1 to TRBJ2-7; 7 bases match TRBD1. The CDR3 extends over 15 amino acids. The J segment lost 5 bases and the V segment lost 0 bases, leaving 8 bases of the junction unmatched. Germline-derived CDR1 and CDR2 are SGHRS and YFSETQ.